This T cell receptor (beta chain) was observed in a study of blood T cells in healthy people across ages. This clonotype was recorded a few times. A second PCR of roughly 6 to 12 cycles used a sample-barcoded 5' primer and a J-beta primer mix. TCRdb passed the 5' RACE reads through MiXCR, listing each CDR3 protein once. This sample has about 1 million distinct CDR3 sequences, with roughly a quarter found just once. There are 15 residues in the CDR3. V was pared by 3 bases and J by 3 bases, with 14 bases between. The same data also went into a second study, on T cells of mothers and their children.

The chain couples TRBV12-3 or TRBV12-4 to TRBJ1-2; no firm D call. Sequences were obtained from blood. The clonotype comes from a girl aged 2-10 years in good health. CDR3 protein: CASSFLIEADYGYTF. The CDR3 DNA follows: TGTGCCAGCAGTTTCCTAATTGAGGCAGACTATGGCTACACCTTC.